These 15 T cell receptor beta chains were all obtained from the same sample, sequenced in a study of tumor-infiltrating lymphocytes in localized non-small cell lung cancer. Data came from immunoSEQ multiplex PCR; TCRdb stores just in-frame clones and leaves some out. The repertoire holds about 12,000 clones, with 55% to 75% as singletons. The specimen was lung tumor tissue. The receptors derive from a human donor with non-small cell lung cancer.

The chain combines TRBV6-5 with TRBJ2-3; 10 bases are a match to TRBD2. The V gene end was trimmed by 6 bases and the J gene end by 5 bases; junction bases not matched to a gene: 8. The CDR3 is 15 residues long. Germline V lookup: CDR1 MNHEY, CDR2 SVGAGI. CDR3: CASSLAGEGGDTQYF. The CDR3 region has the DNA TGTGCCAGCAGCCTAGCGGGAGAAGGAGGAGATACGCAGTATTTT.

This clone has only one observation. The chain has TRBV18 and TRBJ2-5; 11 bases map to TRBD2. With V trimmed by 3 bases and J by 5 bases, 8 bases remained unmatched. Per the germline V gene, CDR1 is KGHSH and CDR2 is LQKENI. CDR3 length: 16 residues. In DNA form, the CDR3 reads TGTGCCAGCTCACCGAGACTAGCGGGACTGGGGGAGACCCAGTACTTC. Translating it yields CASSPRLAGLGETQYF.

This chain links TRBV6-5 with TRBJ1-1; 10 bases agree with TRBD1. The germline CDR1 and CDR2 sequences are MNHEY and SVGAGI. Trimming at V came to 6 bases and at J to 3 bases, leaving 7 bases not matched to a gene. This CDR3 spans 15 amino acids. The CDR3 bases are TGTGCCAGCAGCGAGACAGGGGGCTCGGACACTGAAGCTTTCTTT. Its protein product is CASSETGGSDTEAFF.

CDR3 nucleotides: TGTGCCAGCAGCCTCACAGATACGCAGTATTTT. It is translated as CASSLTDTQYF. The genes are TRBV7-9 and TRBJ2-3; D gene uncertain. V dropped 5 bases and J dropped 2 bases, with 2 bases sitting between them. Per germline, CDR1 SEHNR and CDR2 FQNEAQ (reference sequence). This CDR3 has 11 amino acids.

The chain carries TRBV2 and TRBJ2-3; no definite D call. Germline values: CDR1 SNHLY, CDR2 FYNNEI. Trimming shortened V by 2 bases and J by 0 bases, and 12 bases separated the two germline ends. This CDR3 has 16 residues. The CDR3, as DNA: TGTGCCAGCAGTGAATTAGGAGACATTAGCACAGATACGCAGTATTTT. It translates to CASSELGDISTDTQYF. Variable domain in full (rest from reference TRBV2 and TRBJ2-3): EPEVTQTPSHQVTQMGQEVILRCVPISNHLYFYWYRQILGQKVEFLVSFYNNEISEKSEIFDDQFSVERPDGSNFTLKIRSTKLEDSAMYFCASSELGDISTDTQYFGPGTRLTVL.

The chain joins TRBV29-1 to TRBJ2-6; D is undetermined. In germline, CDR1 is SQVTM, CDR2 ANQGSEA. This CDR3 has 17 residues. V was clipped by 5 bases and J by 5 bases, with 22 bases between them. The chain's CDR3 is CSVTSGSIQSRANVLTF. The DNA of the CDR3 is TGCAGCGTTACCTCTGGTAGCATACAAAGTCGGGCCAACGTCCTGACTTTC.

The chain has TRBV18 and TRBJ1-5; 8 positions match TRBD1. Per the germline V gene, CDR1 is KGHSH and CDR2 is LQKENI. The CDR3 totals 15 residues. J was trimmed by 1 base and V by 4 bases; bases with no gene match: 3. The CDR3 region is CASSLQGASNQPQHF. The CDR3 DNA follows: TGTGCCAGCTCACTTCAGGGGGCGAGCAATCAGCCCCAGCATTTT.

This chain connects TRBV29-1 to TRBJ1-1; no definite D call. Germline V CDR1 and CDR2: SQVTM, ANQGSEA. The length of the CDR3 is 11 residues. V dropped 4 bases and J dropped 8 bases, with 11 bases sitting between them. CDR3 DNA: TGCAGCGTTGTTGATCCGGGAGAAGCTTTCTTT. Its protein product is CSVVDPGEAFF.

The genes are TRBV4-1 and TRBJ2-3; a weak D match, TRBD2 (6 bases). From germline, CDR1 is MGHRA and CDR2 YSYEKL. Trimming shortened V by 1 base and J by 1 base, and 9 bases separated the two germline ends. The CDR3 loop spans 15 amino acids. CDR3 loop: CASSQVLAGTDTQYF. For the CDR3, the DNA is TGCGCCAGCAGCCAAGTTTTAGCGGGCACAGATACGCAGTATTTT.

The chain has TRBV6-5 and TRBJ2-1; no clear D. Trimming stripped 6 bases from V and 5 bases from J, with 11 bases between. The CDR3 spans 13 residues. The germline V gene encodes CDR1 MNHEY and CDR2 SVGAGI. The CDR3 here is CASRVWADNEQFF. CDR3 nucleotide sequence: TGTGCCAGCAGGGTGTGGGCGGACAATGAGCAGTTCTTC.

V gene TRBV6-6 combines with J gene TRBJ1-5; D remains unclear. This CDR3 spans 15 amino acids. V shed 2 bases and J shed 6 bases, with 14 bases lying between them. Germline loops: CDR1 MNHNY, CDR2 SVGAGI (reference sequence). CDR3 in DNA: TGTGCCAGCAGTTACCAACAGACCCGCGGTCAGCCCCAGCATTTT. This sequence encodes CASSYQQTRGQPQHF.

The gene calls are TRBV18 and TRBJ2-4; no reliable D call. The CDR3 loop spans 13 amino acids. Germline assignment: CDR1 KGHSH and CDR2 LQKENI. V lost 3 bases and J 1 base, leaving 4 bases between the germline ends. The CDR3 region is CASSPGAKNIQYF. DNA for the CDR3: TGTGCCAGCTCACCCGGGGCCAAAAACATTCAGTACTTC. The full variable domain, its missing parts supplied by reference TRBV18 and TRBJ2-4, is NAGVMQNPRHLVRRRGQEARLRCSPMKGHSHVYWYRQLPEEGLKFMVYLQKENIIDESGMPKERFSAEFPKEGPSILRIQQVVRGDSAAYFCASSPGAKNIQYFGAGTRLSVL.

This clone was seen a few times. V and J are TRBV30 and TRBJ2-1, with 8 bases lining up with TRBD1. The germline V gene encodes CDR1 GTSNPN and CDR2 SVGIG (reference sequence). The CDR3 contains 14 residues. Losses at the gene ends were 4 bases for V and 5 bases for J; bases not matched to a gene: 7. CDR3 nucleotide sequence: TGTGCCTGGATTGGGGACAGGATCCACAATGAGCAGTTCTTC. As protein: CAWIGDRIHNEQFF.

The chain has TRBV9 and TRBJ2-3, with 8 nucleotides matching TRBD1. The CDR3 extends over 16 amino acids. Unmatched junction bases numbered 9, after V lost 4 bases and J lost 2 bases. Germline CDR1 and CDR2: SGDLS and YYNGEE. DNA for the CDR3: TGTGCCAGCAGCCCTCGCAGGGGGCTTGACACAGATACGCAGTATTTT. Amino acids: CASSPRRGLDTDTQYF. Full variable domain (remainder filled in from reference TRBV9 and TRBJ2-3): DSGVTQTPKHLITATGQRVTLRCSPRSGDLSVYWYQQSLDQGLQFLIQYYNGEERAKGNILERFSAQQFPDLHSELNLSSLELGDSALYFCASSPRRGLDTDTQYFGPGTRLTVL.

The chain joins TRBV6-6 to TRBJ2-1, with 8 bases aligning to TRBD1. CDR3 length: 15 residues. Germline values: CDR1 MNHNY, CDR2 SVGAGI (reference sequence). J was trimmed by 7 bases and V by 6 bases; bases with no gene match: 11. CDR3: CASSDRGSAVNEQFF. In DNA, the CDR3 is TGTGCCAGCAGCGACAGGGGATCCGCTGTAAATGAGCAGTTCTTC.